One sample yielded the 12 T cell receptor beta chains listed below, sequenced in a study of blood T cells in healthy people across ages. The authors ran a second PCR of 7 to 11 cycles using a sample-barcoded 5' primer and a J-beta primer mix. TCRdb ran MiXCR on the 5' RACE reads and lists one entry per CDR3 protein. The sample holds around 940,000 distinct CDR3 sequences, roughly 50% seen once. Sequences were obtained from blood. The source of these receptors is a woman aged 60 to 75 in good health.

The CDR3 is CASSQAVRGTYEQYF. In nucleotides, the CDR3 is TGTGCCAGCAGCCAAGCCGTGCGGGGGACATACGAGCAGTACTTC. This chain links TRBV3-1 with TRBJ2-1; D might be TRBD2 (7 bases). The J call may be incorrect, as the DNA end agrees better with TRBJ2-7. Germline CDR1 reads LGHDT; CDR2 reads YNNKEL (reference sequence). The CDR3 sequence is 15 residues long.

A note on this clonotype: The germline gene is not matched at one end of the junction; a read error may be the cause. The J gene is TRBJ2-7, the V gene TRBV6-6; 8 bases map to TRBD2. Germline V gives CDR1 MNHNY, CDR2 SVGAGI (reference sequence). The CDR3 covers 16 residues. The CDR3 DNA follows: TGTGCCCGCAGTTACAAGCGGGAGAAGCCCTACAATGAGCAGTACTTC. Translating gives CARSYKREKPYNEQYF.

This chain uses TRBV18 with TRBJ2-5; 7 nucleotides match TRBD1. Germline lookup yields CDR1 KGHSH and CDR2 LQKENI. The CDR3 contains 16 residues. V was clipped by 3 bases and J by 1 base; unmatched bases: 8. In nucleotides, the CDR3 is TGTGCCAGCTCACCTGGACAGGCAGGGACCCAAGAGACCCAGTACTTC. Translated, it gives CASSPGQAGTQETQYF.

The V call is TRBV6-2 or TRBV6-3, the J call TRBJ2-7, with 7 bases identical to TRBD2. The CDR3 is 15 residues long. CDR1 MNHEY and CDR2 SVGEGT come from the germline V gene. V shed 5 bases and J 0 bases; nucleotides not matched to a gene: 7. DNA for the CDR3: TGTGCCAGCAGTGACCAGTCGGGAGGCTCCTACGAGCAGTACTTC. As protein: CASSDQSGGSYEQYF.

The chain combines TRBV18 with TRBJ1-6; D ambiguous. Germline lookup yields CDR1 KGHSH and CDR2 LQKENI. The length of the CDR3 is 15 residues. V lost 2 bases and J lost 7, with 12 bases in between. In DNA form, the CDR3 reads TGTGCCAGCTCACCAGGAGGAGCCCCAAATTCACCCCTCCACTTT. Its translation: CASSPGGAPNSPLHF.

This chain joins TRBV6-2 or TRBV6-3 and TRBJ2-5; unclear D gene. The V gene lost 4 bases and the J gene lost 3 bases, with 9 bases spanning the gap. Germline CDR1 is MNHEY and CDR2 is SVGEGT. This CDR3 has 13 residues. The CDR3 coding sequence is TGTGCCAGCAGTTGGACCATGAAAGAGACCCAGTACTTC. Protein: CASSWTMKETQYF.

With respect to this clonotype: A single base separates this from a much larger clone, so it may be a read error. The chain couples TRBV20-1 to TRBJ2-2, with TRBD2 identical over 7 bases. The CDR3 runs 14 residues. Germline assignment: CDR1 DFQATT and CDR2 SNEGSKA (reference sequence). The CDR3 spells CSAESGEFTGKLFF. The DNA for the CDR3 is TGCAGTGCGGAAAGCGGGGAGTTTACCGGGAAGCTGTTTTTT.

The gene calls are TRBV12-3 or TRBV12-4 and TRBJ2-5, with D possibly being TRBD2 (6 bases). CDR3 length: 14 amino acids. Trimming pared 6 bases from V and 4 bases from J, leaving 15 bases between. CDR3 loop: CASSGDSPRETQYF. CDR3 nucleotide sequence: TGTGCCAGCAGCGGGGACTCCCCTCGAGAGACCCAGTACTTC.

The chain uses TRBV5-1 and TRBJ1-2, with D possibly being TRBD1 (6 bases). This CDR3 has 16 residues. Germline loops: CDR1 SGHRS, CDR2 YFSETQ. Between the trimmed V and J ends, which lost 2 bases and 0 bases, there was a span of 14 bases. The CDR3 sequence is CASSFQGPEANYGYTF. The CDR3 nucleotides read TGCGCCAGCAGCTTCCAGGGGCCTGAAGCTAACTATGGCTACACCTTC.

This clonotype was seen only a few times. The V gene is TRBV9, the J gene TRBJ1-1, with D unresolved. V was trimmed by 0 bases and J by 5 bases, leaving 11 bases between them. Germline-derived CDR1 and CDR2 are SGDLS and YYNGEE. The CDR3 is 14 residues long. CDR3 region: CASSVVGSRTEAFF. CDR3 coding DNA: TGTGCCAGCAGCGTAGTTGGGAGCCGAACTGAAGCTTTCTTT.

The chain combines TRBV11-1 with TRBJ2-3; weak D call: TRBD2 (5 bases). The CDR3 is 13 residues long. V was clipped by 5 bases and J by 5 bases, with 11 bases between them. The germline V gene has CDR1 SGHAT and CDR2 FQDESV (reference sequence). This chain's CDR3 is CASSPGIQDTQYF. The CDR3 coding sequence is TGTGCCAGCAGCCCCGGGATTCAAGATACGCAGTATTTT.

This clonotype was seen ten or more times. The rearrangement uses TRBV28 and TRBJ2-1; D possibly corresponds to TRBD2 (7 bases). Between the trimmed V and J ends, which lost 3 bases and 4 bases, there was a span of 13 bases. This CDR3 has 15 residues. The V gene's germline CDR1 is MDHEN and CDR2 SYDVKM. CDR3 nucleotide sequence: TGTGCCAGCAGTTTGGCGGGGGCATCTTACAATGAGCAGTTCTTC. Protein product: CASSLAGASYNEQFF.